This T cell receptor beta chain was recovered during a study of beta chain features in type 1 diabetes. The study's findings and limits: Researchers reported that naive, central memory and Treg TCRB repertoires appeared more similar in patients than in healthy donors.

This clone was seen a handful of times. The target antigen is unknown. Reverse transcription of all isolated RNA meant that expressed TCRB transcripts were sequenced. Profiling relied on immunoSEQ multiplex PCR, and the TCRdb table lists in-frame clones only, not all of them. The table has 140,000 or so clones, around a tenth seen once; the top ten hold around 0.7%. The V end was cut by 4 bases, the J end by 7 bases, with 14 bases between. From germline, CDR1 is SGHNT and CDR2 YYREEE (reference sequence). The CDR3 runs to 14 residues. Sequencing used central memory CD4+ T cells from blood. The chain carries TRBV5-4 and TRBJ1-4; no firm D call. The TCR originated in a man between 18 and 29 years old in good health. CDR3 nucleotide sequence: TGTGCCAGCAGCCCCGGGTCCAGTCCTGAAAAACTGTTTTTT. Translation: CASSPGSSPEKLFF.